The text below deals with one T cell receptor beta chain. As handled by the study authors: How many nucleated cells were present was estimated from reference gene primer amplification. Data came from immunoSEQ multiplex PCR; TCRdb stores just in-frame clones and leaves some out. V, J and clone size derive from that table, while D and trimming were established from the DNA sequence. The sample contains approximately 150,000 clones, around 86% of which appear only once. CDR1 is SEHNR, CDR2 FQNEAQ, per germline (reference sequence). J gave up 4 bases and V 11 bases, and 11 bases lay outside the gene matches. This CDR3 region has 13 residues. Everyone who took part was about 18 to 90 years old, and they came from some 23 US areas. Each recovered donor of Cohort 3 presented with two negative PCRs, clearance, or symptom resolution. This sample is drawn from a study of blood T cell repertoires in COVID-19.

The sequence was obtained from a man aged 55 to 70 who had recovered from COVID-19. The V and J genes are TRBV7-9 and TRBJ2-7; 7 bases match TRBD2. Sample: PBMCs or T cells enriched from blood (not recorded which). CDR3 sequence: CASEGRRGYEQYF. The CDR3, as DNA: TGTGCCTCGGAAGGCAGGCGGGGGTACGAGCAGTACTTC.